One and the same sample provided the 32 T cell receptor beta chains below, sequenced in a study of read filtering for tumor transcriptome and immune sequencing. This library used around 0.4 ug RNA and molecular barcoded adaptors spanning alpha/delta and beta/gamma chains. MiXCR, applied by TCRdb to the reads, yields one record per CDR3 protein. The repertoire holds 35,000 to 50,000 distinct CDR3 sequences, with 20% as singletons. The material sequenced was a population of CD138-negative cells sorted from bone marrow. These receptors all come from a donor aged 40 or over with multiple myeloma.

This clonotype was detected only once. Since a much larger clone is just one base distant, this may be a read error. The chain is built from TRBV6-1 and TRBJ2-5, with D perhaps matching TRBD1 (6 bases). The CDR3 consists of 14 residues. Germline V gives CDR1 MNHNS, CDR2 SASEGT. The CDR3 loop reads CASSLMDSQGTQYF. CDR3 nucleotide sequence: TGTGCCAGCAGCCTGATGGACAGCCAAGGGACCCAGTACTTC.

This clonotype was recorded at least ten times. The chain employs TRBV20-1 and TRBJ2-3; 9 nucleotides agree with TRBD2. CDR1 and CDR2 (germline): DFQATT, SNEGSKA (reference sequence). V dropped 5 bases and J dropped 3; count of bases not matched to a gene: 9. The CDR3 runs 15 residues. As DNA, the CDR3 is TGCAGTGCTCTGGACTCAGCGGGAGGAACAGATACGCAGTATTTT. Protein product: CSALDSAGGTDTQYF.

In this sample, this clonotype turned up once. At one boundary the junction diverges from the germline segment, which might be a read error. The CDR3 spells CAGSIAETQYF. In DNA form, the CDR3 reads TGTGCCGGTAGTATAGCAGAGACCCAGTACTTC. The J gene is TRBJ2-5, the V gene TRBV19; D not resolved. Germline CDR1 and CDR2: LNHDA and SQIVND (reference sequence). There are 11 residues in the CDR3.

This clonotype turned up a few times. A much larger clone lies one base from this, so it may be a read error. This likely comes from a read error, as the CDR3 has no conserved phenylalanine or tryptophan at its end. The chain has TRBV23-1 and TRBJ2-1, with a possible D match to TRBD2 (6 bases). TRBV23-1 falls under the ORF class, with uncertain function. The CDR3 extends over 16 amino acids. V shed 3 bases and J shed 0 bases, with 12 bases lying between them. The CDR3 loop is CASSQRRESSYNEQFL. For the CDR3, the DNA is TGCGCCAGCAGTCAGAGGCGGGAAAGCTCCTACAATGAGCAGTTCCTC.

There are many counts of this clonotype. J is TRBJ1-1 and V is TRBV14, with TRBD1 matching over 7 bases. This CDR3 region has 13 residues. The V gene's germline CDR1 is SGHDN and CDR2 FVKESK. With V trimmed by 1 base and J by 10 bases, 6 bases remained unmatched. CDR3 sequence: CASSQVRQGGAFF. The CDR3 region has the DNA TGTGCCAGCAGCCAAGTGCGACAGGGAGGAGCTTTCTTT.

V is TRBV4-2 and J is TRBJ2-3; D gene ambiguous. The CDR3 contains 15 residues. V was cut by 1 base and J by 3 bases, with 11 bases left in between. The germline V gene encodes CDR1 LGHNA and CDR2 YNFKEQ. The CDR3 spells CASSQVSGQTDTQYF. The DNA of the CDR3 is TGTGCCAGCAGCCAAGTGTCTGGTCAAACAGATACGCAGTATTTT.

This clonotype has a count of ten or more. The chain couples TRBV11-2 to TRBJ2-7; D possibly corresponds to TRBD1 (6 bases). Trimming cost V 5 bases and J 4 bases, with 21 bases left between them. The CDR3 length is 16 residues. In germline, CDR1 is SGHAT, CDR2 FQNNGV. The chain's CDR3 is CASSQIMVATGYEQYF. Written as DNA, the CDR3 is TGTGCCAGCAGCCAAATTATGGTGGCTACAGGGTACGAGCAGTACTTC.

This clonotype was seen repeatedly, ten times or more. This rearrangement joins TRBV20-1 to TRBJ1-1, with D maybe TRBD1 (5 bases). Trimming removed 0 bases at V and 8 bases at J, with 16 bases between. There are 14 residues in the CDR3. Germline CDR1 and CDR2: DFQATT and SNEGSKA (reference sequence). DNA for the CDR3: TGCAGTGCTAGAGATCGAGGACTTAGGGACGAAGCTTTCTTT. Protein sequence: CSARDRGLRDEAFF.

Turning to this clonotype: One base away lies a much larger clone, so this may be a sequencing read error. CDR3 coding DNA: TGTGCCAGCAGTTATATGGGGACACGGGGAAGGTTGAACACTGAAGCTTTCTTT. It encodes CASSYMGTRGRLNTEAFF. V and J are TRBV6-5 and TRBJ1-1; the D gene is possibly TRBD1 (6 bases). This CDR3 comprises 18 residues. V was trimmed by 3 bases and J by 0 bases, leaving 20 bases between them. Per the germline V gene, CDR1 is MNHEY and CDR2 is SVGAGI.

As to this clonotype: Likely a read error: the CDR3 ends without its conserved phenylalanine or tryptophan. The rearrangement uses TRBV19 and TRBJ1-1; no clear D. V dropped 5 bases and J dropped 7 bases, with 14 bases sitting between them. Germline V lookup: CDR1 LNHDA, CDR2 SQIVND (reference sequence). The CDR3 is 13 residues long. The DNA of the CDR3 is TGTGCCAGTAGTGTCGTTGAAGGGCGTGAAGCTTTCACT. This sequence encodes CASSVVEGREAFT.

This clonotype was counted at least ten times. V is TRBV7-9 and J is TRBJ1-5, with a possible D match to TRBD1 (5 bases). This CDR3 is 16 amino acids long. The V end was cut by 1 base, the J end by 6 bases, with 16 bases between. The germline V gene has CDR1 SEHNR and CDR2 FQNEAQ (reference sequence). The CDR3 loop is CASSLGTGGRFQPQHF. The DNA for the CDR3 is TGTGCCAGCAGCTTAGGAACAGGCGGCAGGTTTCAGCCCCAGCATTTT.

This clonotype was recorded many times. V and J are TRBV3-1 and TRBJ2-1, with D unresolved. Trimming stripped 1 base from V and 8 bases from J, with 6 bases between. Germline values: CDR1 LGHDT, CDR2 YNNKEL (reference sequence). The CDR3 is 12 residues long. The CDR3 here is CASSQGDDEQFF. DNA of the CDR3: TGTGCCAGCAGCCAAGGCGACGATGAGCAGTTCTTC.

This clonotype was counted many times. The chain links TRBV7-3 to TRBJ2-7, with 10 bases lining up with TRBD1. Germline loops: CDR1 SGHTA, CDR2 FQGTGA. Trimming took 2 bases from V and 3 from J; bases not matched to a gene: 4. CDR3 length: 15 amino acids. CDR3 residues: CASSLGGTGVYEQYF. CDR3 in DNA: TGTGCCAGCAGCTTAGGCGGGACAGGGGTCTACGAGCAGTACTTC.

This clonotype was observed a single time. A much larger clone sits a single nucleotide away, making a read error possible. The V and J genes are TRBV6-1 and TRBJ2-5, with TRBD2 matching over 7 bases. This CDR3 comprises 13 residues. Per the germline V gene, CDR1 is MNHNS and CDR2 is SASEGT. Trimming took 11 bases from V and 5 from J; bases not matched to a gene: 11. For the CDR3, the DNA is TGTGCCGGCGACCAAAGCGGGACTGAGACCCAGTACTTC. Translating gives CAGDQSGTETQYF.

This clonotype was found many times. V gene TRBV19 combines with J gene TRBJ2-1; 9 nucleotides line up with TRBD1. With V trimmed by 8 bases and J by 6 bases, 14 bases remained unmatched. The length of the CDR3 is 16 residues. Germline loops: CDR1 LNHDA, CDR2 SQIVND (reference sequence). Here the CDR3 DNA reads TGTGCCAGTGGGATACAGGGACAGGGTCGGTCCAATGAGCAGTTCTTC. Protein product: CASGIQGQGRSNEQFF. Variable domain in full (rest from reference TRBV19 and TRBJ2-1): DGGITQSPKYLFRKEGQNVTLSCEQNLNHDAMYWYRQDPGQGLRLIYYSQIVNDFQKGDIAEGYSVSREKKESFPLTVTSAQKNPTAFYLCASGIQGQGRSNEQFFGPGTRLTVL.

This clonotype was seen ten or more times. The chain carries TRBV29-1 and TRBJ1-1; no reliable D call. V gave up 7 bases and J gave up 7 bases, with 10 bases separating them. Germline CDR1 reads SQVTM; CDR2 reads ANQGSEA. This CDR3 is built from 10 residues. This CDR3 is CSAKQSEAFF. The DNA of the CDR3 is TGCAGCGCTAAACAGAGTGAAGCTTTCTTT.

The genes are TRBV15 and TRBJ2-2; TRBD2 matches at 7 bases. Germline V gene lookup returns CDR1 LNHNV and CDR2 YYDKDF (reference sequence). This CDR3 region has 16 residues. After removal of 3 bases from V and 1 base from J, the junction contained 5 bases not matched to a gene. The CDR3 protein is CATSSYERENTGELFF. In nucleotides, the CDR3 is TGTGCCACCAGCAGTTACGAGCGGGAGAACACCGGGGAGCTGTTTTTT.

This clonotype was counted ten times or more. CDR3 in DNA: TGTGCCAGCAGCCCCGAGGTAGAGAACACCGGGGAGCTGTTTTTT. This codes for CASSPEVENTGELFF. The chain couples TRBV7-9 to TRBJ2-2, with no clear D. From germline, CDR1 is SEHNR and CDR2 FQNEAQ (reference sequence). The germline V and J ends were trimmed by 5 bases and 1 base, with 11 bases remaining between them. The CDR3 contains 15 residues.

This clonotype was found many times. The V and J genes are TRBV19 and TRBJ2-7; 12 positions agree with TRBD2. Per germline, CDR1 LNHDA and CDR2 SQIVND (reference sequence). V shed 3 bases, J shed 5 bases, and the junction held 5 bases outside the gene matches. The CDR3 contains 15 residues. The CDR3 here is CASSMGTSGRNEQYF. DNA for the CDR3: TGTGCCAGTAGTATGGGGACTAGCGGGCGGAACGAGCAGTACTTC.

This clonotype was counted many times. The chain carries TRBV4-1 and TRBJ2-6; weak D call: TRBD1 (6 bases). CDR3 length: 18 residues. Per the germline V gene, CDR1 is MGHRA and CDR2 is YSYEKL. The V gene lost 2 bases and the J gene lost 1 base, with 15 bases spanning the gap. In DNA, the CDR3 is TGCGCCAGCAGCCAACCCTCATACAGGGTTTCTGGGGCCAACGTCCTGACTTTC. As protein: CASSQPSYRVSGANVLTF.

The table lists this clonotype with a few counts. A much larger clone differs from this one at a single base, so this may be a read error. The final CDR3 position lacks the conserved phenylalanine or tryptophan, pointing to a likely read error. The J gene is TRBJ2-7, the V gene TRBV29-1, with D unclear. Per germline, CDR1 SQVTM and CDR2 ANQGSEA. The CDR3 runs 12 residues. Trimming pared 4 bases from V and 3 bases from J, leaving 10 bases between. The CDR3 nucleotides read TGCAGCGTTGGTCAGGAGATCTACGAGCAGTACCTC. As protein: CSVGQEIYEQYL.

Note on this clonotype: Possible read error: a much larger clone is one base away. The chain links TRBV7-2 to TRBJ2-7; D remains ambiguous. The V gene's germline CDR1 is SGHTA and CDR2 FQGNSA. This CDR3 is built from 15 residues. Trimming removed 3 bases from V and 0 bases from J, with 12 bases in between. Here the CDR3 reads CASSFESGFSYEQYF. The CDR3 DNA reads TGTGCCAGCAGCTTCGAATCGGGCTTCTCCTACGAGCAGTACTTC.

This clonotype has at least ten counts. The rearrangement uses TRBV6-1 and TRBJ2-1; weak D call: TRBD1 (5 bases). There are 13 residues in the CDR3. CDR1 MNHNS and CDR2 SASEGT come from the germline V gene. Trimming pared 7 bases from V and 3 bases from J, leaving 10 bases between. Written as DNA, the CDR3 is TGTGCCAGCAATCAGGGCCGCTACAATGAGCAGTTCTTC. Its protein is CASNQGRYNEQFF.

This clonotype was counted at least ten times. The CDR3 loop reads CATGQKSSGANVLTF. CDR3 bases: TGTGCCACCGGACAGAAGAGCTCTGGGGCCAACGTCCTGACTTTC. The genes are TRBV6-1 and TRBJ2-6, with a possible D match to TRBD1 (6 bases). The CDR3 runs to 15 residues. CDR1 is MNHNS and CDR2 is SASEGT in the germline V gene. V lost 10 bases and J 0 bases, leaving 13 bases between the germline ends.

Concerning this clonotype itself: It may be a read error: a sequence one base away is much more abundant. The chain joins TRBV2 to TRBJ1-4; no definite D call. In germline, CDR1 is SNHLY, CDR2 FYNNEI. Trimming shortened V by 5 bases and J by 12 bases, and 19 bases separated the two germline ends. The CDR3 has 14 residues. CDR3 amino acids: CASSPTRAREELFF. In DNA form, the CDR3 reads TGTGCCAGCAGTCCTACAAGGGCGCGAGAAGAACTGTTTTTT.

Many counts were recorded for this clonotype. CDR3: CSVVEGNEQFF. Written as DNA, the CDR3 is TGCAGCGTTGTAGAGGGGAATGAGCAGTTCTTC. The rearrangement links TRBV29-1 to TRBJ2-1; D tentatively reads TRBD1 or TRBD2 (5 bases each). This CDR3 has 11 amino acids. CDR1 is SQVTM and CDR2 is ANQGSEA in the germline V gene. Trimming left V 4 bases short and J 7 bases short, with 8 bases between.

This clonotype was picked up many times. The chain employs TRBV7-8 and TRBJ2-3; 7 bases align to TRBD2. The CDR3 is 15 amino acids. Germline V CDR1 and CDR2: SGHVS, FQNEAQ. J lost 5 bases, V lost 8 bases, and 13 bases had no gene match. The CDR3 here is CASARGGSMVDTQYF. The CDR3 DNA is TGTGCCAGCGCGCGGGGCGGGAGCATGGTAGATACGCAGTATTTT.

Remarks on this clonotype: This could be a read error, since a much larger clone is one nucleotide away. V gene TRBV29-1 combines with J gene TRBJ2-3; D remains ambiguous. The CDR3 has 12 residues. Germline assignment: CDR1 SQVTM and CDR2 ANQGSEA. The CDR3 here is CSVETTLLTRYF. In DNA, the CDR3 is TGCAGCGTTGAAACTACCTTGTTGACGCGGTATTTT.

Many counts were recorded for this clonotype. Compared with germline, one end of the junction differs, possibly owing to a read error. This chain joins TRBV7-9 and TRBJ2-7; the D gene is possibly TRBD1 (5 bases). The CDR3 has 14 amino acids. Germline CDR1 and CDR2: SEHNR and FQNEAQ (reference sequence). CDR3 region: CAGSFSPRDYEQYF. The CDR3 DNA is TGTGCCGGCAGCTTCAGTCCCAGGGACTACGAGCAGTACTTC.

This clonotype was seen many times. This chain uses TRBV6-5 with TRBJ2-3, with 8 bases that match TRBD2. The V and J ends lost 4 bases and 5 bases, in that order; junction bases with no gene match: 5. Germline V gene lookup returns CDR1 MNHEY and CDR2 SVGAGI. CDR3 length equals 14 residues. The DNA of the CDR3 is TGTGCCAGCAGTTTAGCGGGGCGTCAAGATACGCAGTATTTT. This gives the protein CASSLAGRQDTQYF.

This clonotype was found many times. The CDR3 nucleotides read TGTGCCAGCAGCACCGGGACAGAGAACACTGAAGCTTTCTTT. Its protein product is CASSTGTENTEAFF. The rearrangement joins TRBV7-9 to TRBJ1-1, with TRBD1 matching 7 bases. V lost 5 bases, J lost 1 base, and 4 bases stayed unmatched. This CDR3 comprises 14 residues. CDR1 SEHNR and CDR2 FQNEAQ come from the germline V gene (reference sequence). The variable domain in full, completed from reference TRBV7-9 and TRBJ1-1, reads DTGVSQNPRHKITKRGQNVTFRCDPISEHNRLYWYRQTLGQGPEFLTYFQNEAQLEKSRLLSDRFSAERPKGSFSTLEIQRTEQGDSAMYLCASSTGTENTEAFFGQGTRLTVV.

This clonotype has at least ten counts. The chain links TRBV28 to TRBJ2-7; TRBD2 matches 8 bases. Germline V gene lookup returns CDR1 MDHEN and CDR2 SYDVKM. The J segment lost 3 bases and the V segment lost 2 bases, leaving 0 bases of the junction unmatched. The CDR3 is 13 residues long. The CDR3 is CASSLREGYEQYF. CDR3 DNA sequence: TGTGCCAGCAGTTTACGGGAGGGCTACGAGCAGTACTTC.